This TCR beta chain was captured in a study of blood T cells in healthy people across ages. Ranging in age from about 6 to 90, the donors were healthy Caucasian individuals from Russia. For every donor, a draw yielded around 10 milliliters of peripheral blood. A second 7 to 11 cycle PCR used barcoded and J-beta primers. Each cDNA molecule was tagged by a template-switch adaptor that had 12 random nucleotides. TCRdb reprocessed the 5' RACE reads via MiXCR and lists one record per CDR3 protein. The sample has around 1.5 million distinct CDR3 sequences, 55% to 75% seen once. Deletions cut 4 bases from V and 5 bases from J, with 9 bases between. Germline V lookup: CDR1 MGHDK, CDR2 SYGVNS. CDR3 length: 12 amino acids. Comment on this clonotype: The antigen remains unidentified.

Study observations and caveats: Higher naive T cell percentage went strongly together with higher TCR beta diversity.

The specimen was blood. J is TRBJ2-7 and V is TRBV25-1, with TRBD1 as a possible D gene (6 bases). This TCR derives from a man between 18 and 29 years old in good health. The CDR3 bases are TGTGCCAGCAGTGGACAGGTCAACGAGCAGTACTTC. It specifies CASSGQVNEQYF.